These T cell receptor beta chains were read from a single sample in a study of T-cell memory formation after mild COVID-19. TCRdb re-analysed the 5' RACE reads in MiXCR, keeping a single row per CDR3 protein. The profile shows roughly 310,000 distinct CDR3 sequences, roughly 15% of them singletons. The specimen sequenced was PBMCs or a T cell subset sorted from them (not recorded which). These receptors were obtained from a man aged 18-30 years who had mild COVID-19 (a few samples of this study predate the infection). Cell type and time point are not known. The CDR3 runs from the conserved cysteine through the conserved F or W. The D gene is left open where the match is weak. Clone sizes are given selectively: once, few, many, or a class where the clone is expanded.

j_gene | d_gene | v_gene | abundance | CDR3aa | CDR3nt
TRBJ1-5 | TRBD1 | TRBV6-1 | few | CASRTGGHSNQPQHF | TGTGCCAGCCGGACAGGGGGCCATAGCAATCAGCCCCAGCATTTT
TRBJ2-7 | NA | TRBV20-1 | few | CSATPGRWAGEQYF | TGCAGTGCTACTCCGGGACGGTGGGCGGGAGAGCAGTACTTC
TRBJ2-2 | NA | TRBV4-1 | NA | CASSHKGGRATGELFF | TGCGCCAGCAGCCACAAAGGGGGGCGGGCCACCGGGGAGCTGTTTTTT
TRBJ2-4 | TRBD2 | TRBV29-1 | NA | CSVDEGGQNIQYF | TGCAGCGTTGACGAGGGAGGGCAAAACATTCAGTACTTC
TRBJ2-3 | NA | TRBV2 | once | CASKESWSTDTQYF | TGTGCCAGCAAGGAGTCGTGGAGCACAGATACGCAGTATTTT
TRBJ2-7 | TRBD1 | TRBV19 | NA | CASILTGTGDCEQYF | TGTGCCAGTATCTTAACCGGGACAGGGGATTGCGAGCAGTACTTC
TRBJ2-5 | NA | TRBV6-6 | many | CASSGGETQYF | TGTGCCAGCAGTGGGGGAGAGACCCAGTACTTC
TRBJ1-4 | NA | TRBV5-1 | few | CASSLMGAPNEKLFF | TGCGCCAGCAGCTTGATGGGGGCCCCTAATGAAAAACTGTTTTTT
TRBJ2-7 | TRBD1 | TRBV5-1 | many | CASSAGTGAYEQYF | TGCGCCAGCAGCGCCGGGACAGGAGCGTACGAGCAGTACTTC
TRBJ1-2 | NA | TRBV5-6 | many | CASSPMQSNYGYTF | TGTGCCAGCAGCCCTATGCAGTCTAACTATGGCTACACCTTC
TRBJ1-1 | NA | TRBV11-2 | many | CASRIQEDTEAFF | TGTGCCAGCAGGATACAGGAGGACACTGAAGCTTTCTTT
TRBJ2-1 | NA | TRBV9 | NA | CASSPGTSYNEQFF | TGTGCCAGCAGCCCGGGGACCTCATACAATGAGCAGTTCTTC
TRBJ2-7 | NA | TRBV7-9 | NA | CASSFPRESYEQYF | TGTGCCAGCAGCTTTCCCCGGGAGAGCTACGAGCAGTACTTC
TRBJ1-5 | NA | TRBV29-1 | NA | CSVGGAWGQPQHF | TGCAGCGTTGGAGGGGCCTGGGGTCAGCCCCAGCATTTT
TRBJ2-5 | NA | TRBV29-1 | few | CSVEDFDGETQYF | TGCAGCGTTGAAGATTTTGACGGGGAGACCCAGTACTTC
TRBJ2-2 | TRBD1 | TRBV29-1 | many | CSVSTGGAGELFF | TGCAGCGTTTCTACAGGGGGAGCCGGGGAGCTGTTTTTT
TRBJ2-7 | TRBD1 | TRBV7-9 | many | CASSPGGHFYEQYF | TGTGCCAGCAGCCCAGGGGGACACTTCTACGAGCAGTACTTC
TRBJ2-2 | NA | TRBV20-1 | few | CSARTGGDNTGELFF | TGCAGTGCTAGGACAGGAGGCGATAACACCGGGGAGCTGTTTTTT
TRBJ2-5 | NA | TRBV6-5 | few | CASSYASGIQETQYF | TGTGCCAGCAGTTACGCCAGCGGAATCCAAGAGACCCAGTACTTC
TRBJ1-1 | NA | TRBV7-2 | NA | CASSLASSAEAFF | TGTGCCAGCAGCTTAGCGTCTAGCGCTGAAGCTTTCTTT
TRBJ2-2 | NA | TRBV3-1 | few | CASSQEITGELFF | TGTGCCAGCAGCCAAGAGATCACCGGGGAGCTGTTTTTT
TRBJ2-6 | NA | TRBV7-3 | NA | CASSLHTGANVLTF | TGTGCCAGCAGCCTGCACACCGGGGCCAACGTCCTGACTTTC
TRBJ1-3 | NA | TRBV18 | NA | CASSPPSGWTGNTIYF | TGTGCCAGCTCACCACCGTCAGGGTGGACTGGAAACACCATATATTTT
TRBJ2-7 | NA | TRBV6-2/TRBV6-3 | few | CASRDPGHHEQYF | TGTGCCAGCAGAGATCCGGGACATCACGAGCAGTACTTC
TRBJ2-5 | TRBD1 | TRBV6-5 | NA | CASSYRGRGQETQYF | TGTGCCAGCAGTTACCGGGGCAGGGGGCAAGAGACCCAGTACTTC
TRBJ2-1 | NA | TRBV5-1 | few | CASSYRDRDEQFF | TGCGCCAGCAGCTACAGGGATAGGGATGAGCAGTTCTTC
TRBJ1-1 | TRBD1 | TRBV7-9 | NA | CASSVGQVNTEAFF | TGTGCCAGCAGCGTCGGACAGGTGAACACTGAAGCTTTCTTT
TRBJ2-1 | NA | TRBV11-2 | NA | CASSLDLDSYNEQFF | TGTGCCAGCAGCTTAGATTTGGACAGTTACAATGAGCAGTTCTTC
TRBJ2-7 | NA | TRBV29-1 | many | CSVEGGTSYEQYF | TGCAGCGTTGAAGGGGGTACCTCCTACGAGCAGTACTTC
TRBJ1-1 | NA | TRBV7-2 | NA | CASSSRSGTVNTEAFF | TGTGCCAGCAGCTCCCGATCCGGGACGGTGAACACTGAAGCTTTCTTT
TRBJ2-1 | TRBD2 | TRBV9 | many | CASSLSGGPYNEQFF | TGTGCCAGCAGCCTTAGCGGGGGTCCCTACAATGAGCAGTTCTTC
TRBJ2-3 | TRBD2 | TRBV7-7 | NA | CASSLVAGGSPDTQYF | TGTGCTAGCAGCTTAGTAGCGGGGGGCTCTCCTGATACGCAGTATTTT
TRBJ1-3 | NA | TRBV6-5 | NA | CASSRGGSSGNTIYF | TGTGCCAGCAGTCGCGGTGGGTCGTCTGGAAACACCATATATTTT
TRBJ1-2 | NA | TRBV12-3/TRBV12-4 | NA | CASSQDNYGYTF | TGTGCCAGCAGTCAGGATAACTATGGCTACACCTTC
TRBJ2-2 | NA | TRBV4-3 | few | CASSQERANTGELFF | TGCGCCAGCAGCCAGGAGCGGGCGAACACCGGGGAGCTGTTTTTT
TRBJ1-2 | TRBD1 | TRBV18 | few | CASSTDRVYGYTF | TGTGCCAGCTCAACTGACAGGGTCTATGGCTACACCTTC
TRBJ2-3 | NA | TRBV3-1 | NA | CASSQLGGQSDTQYF | TGTGCCAGCAGCCAATTAGGGGGGCAATCAGATACGCAGTATTTT
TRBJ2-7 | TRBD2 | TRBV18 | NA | CASSPGGVHEQYF | TGTGCCAGCTCACCAGGGGGGGTCCACGAGCAGTACTTC
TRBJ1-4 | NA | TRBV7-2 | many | CASSLVGGLYEKLFF | TGTGCCAGCAGCTTAGTCGGAGGGCTTTACGAAAAACTGTTTTTT
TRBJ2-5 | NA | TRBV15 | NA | CATSREETQYF | TGTGCCACCAGCAGAGAAGAGACCCAGTACTTC
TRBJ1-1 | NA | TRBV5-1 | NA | CASSSSPRGTEAFF | TGCGCCAGCAGCTCGAGCCCGAGAGGGACTGAAGCTTTCTTT
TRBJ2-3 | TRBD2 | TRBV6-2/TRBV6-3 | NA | CASSGGPGGSTDTQYF | TGTGCCAGCAGTGGTGGCCCGGGGGGTAGCACAGATACGCAGTATTTT
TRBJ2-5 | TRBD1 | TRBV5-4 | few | CASSLGLSGTGDQETQYF | TGTGCCAGCAGCTTGGGGTTGTCGGGCACAGGGGACCAAGAGACCCAGTACTTC
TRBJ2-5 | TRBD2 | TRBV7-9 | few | CASSREGDETQYF | TGTGCCAGCAGCCGGGAGGGGGACGAGACCCAGTACTTC
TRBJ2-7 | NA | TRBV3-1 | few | CASSQTGGWDISYEQYF | TGTGCCAGCAGCCAAACTGGGGGCTGGGACATCTCCTACGAGCAGTACTTC
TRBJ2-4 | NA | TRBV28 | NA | CASSRTGAKNIQYF | TGTGCCAGCAGTCGGACGGGGGCCAAAAACATTCAGTACTTC
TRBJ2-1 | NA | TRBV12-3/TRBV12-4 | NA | CASSRDTNEQFF | TGTGCCAGCAGTCGGGACACCAATGAGCAGTTCTTC
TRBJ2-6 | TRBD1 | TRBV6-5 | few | CASSPRTGTGANVLTF | TGTGCCAGCAGTCCCCGGACAGGGACTGGGGCCAACGTCCTGACTTTC
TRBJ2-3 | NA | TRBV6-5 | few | CAGGSSPDTQYF | TGTGCCGGGGGGTCTAGCCCAGATACGCAGTATTTT
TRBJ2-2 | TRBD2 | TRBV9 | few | CASSGLTSGVAGELFF | TGTGCCAGCAGCGGCCTGACTAGCGGGGTGGCCGGGGAGCTGTTTTTT
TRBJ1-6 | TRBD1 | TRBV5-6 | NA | CASSRTRDRSNSPLHF | TGTGCCAGCAGCAGGACCCGGGACAGGTCTAATTCACCCCTCCACTTT